The source of this T cell receptor (beta chain) is a study of beta chain features in type 1 diabetes. Expressed TCRB transcripts got sequenced, as all isolated RNA was reverse transcribed. This table comes from immunoSEQ multiplex PCR, and its TCRdb copy is limited to in-frame clones, with some not included. The sample lists fewer than 15,000 clones; roughly 60% were seen once. Germline CDR1 and CDR2: SGHRS and YFSETQ. The CDR3 sequence is 13 residues long. V lost 0 bases to trimming and J lost 2 bases, with 5 bases between them. With regard to this clone: Its specificity is not known.

Regarding the study as a whole: Type 1 diabetes patients had moderately but significantly shorter TCRB CDR3s in all four CD4+ subsets. A closer apparent resemblance between naive, central memory and Treg TCRB repertoires was seen in patients than in healthy donors.

Sorted CD4+ subsets: naive, central memory, regulatory, stem cell-like memory (CD45RO/CCR7/CD25/CD127/CD95/CD27 panel). This chain joins TRBV5-1 and TRBJ1-1; D gene ambiguous. This receptor was taken from a young woman with type 1 diabetes. The sequencing sample was made of stem cell memory CD4+ T cells from blood. The CDR3, as DNA: TGCGCCAGCAGCTTGGCCCTAAACACTGAAGCTTTCTTT. Encoded protein: CASSLALNTEAFF.